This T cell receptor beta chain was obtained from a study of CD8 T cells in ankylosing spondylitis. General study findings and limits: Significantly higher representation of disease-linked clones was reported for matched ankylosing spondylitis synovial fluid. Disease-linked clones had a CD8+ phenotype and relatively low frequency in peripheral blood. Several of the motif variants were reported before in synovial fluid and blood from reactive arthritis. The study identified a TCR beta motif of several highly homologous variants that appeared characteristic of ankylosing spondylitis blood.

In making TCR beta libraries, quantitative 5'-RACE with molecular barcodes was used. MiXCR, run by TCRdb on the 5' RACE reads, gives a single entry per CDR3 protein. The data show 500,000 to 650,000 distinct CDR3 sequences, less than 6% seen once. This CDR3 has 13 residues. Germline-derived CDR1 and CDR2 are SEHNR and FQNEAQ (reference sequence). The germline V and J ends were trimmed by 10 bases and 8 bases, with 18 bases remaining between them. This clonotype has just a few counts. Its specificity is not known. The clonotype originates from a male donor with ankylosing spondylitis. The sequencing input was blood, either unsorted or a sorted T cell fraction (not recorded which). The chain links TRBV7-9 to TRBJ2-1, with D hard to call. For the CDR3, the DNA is TGTGCCACCACCCCACTAACCCCGGATGAGCAGTTCTTC. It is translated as CATTPLTPDEQFF.